The sample holds many counts of the clone carrying this T cell receptor beta chain. Its antigen is unidentified. The source material, RNA transcripts, was used to amplify TCR beta CDR3 regions. First-round RT-PCR of the TCR CDR3 relied on the HTBI primer set. In TCRdb, the multiplex PCR reads were re-called with MiXCR into one record per CDR3 protein. The top ten clones hold 26% of a sample with 500,000 to 550,000 distinct CDR3 sequences, under 25% of them seen once. Deletions cut 3 bases from V and 5 bases from J, with 13 bases between. Germline CDR1 MDHEN, CDR2 SYDVKM. The CDR3 spans 14 residues. In patients aged 18 to 65, hyperthyroidism was newly diagnosed, with duration under 2 months. Clinical symptoms, serum thyroxine, TRAb, thyroid ultrasound and orbital computed tomography informed diagnoses. These data belong to a study of T cells in Graves' hyperthyroidism and ophthalmopathy. Broader study findings: Blood samples included most of the expanded thyroid clonotypes exceeding 0.001.

The chain recombines TRBV28 with TRBJ2-5; tentative D call: TRBD2 (6 bases). Specimen: blood. The clonotype originates from a man between 18 and 35 years old with Graves' hyperthyroidism. CDR3 in amino acids: CASSFSTREETQYF. CDR3 DNA: TGTGCCAGCAGTTTCTCAACCCGGGAGGAGACCCAGTACTTC.